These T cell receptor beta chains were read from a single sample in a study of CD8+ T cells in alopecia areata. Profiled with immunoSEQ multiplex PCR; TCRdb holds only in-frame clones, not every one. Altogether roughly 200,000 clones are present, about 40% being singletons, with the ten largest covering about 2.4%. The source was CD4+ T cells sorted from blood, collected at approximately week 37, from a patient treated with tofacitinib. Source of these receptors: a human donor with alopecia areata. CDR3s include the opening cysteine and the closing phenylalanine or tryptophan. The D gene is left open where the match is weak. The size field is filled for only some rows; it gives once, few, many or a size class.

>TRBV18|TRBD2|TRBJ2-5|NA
CASSPRGLGGIEYF
TGTGCCAGCTCACCAAGGGGACTAGGTGGAATAGAGTACTTC
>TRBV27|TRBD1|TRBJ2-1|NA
CASSRQGSYNEQFF
TGTGCCAGCAGCCGACAGGGTTCCTACAATGAGCAGTTCTTC
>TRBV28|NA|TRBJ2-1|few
CASSLSGVNEQFF
TGTGCCAGCAGTTTGTCCGGGGTCAACGAGCAGTTCTTC
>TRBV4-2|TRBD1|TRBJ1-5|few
CASSHLTGGISQPQHF
TGTGCCAGCAGCCACTTAACAGGGGGAATAAGCCAGCCCCAGCATTTT
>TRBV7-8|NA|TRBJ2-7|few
CASSLPTGSYEQYF
TGTGCCAGCAGCTTACCGACAGGATCCTACGAGCAGTACTTC
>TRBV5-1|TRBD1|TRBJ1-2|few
CASSLSGQGYGYTF
TGCGCCAGCAGCTTGTCTGGACAGGGTTACGGCTACACCTTC
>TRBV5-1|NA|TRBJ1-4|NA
CASSLAAATNEKLFF
TGCGCCAGCAGCTTGGCGGCAGCAACTAATGAAAAACTGTTTTTT
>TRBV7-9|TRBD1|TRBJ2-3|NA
CASSLGGQASTDTQYF
TGTGCCAGCAGCTTAGGGGGACAGGCTAGCACAGATACGCAGTATTTT
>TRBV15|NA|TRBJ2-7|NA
CATSRDQAGSYEQYF
TGTGCCACCAGCAGAGATCAGGCAGGGTCCTACGAGCAGTACTTC
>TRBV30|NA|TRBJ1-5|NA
CAWTLGRDQPQHF
TGTGCCTGGACTCTGGGTAGAGATCAGCCCCAGCATTTT
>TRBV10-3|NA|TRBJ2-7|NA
CAISGQTTEQYF
TGTGCCATCAGTGGACAGACTACCGAGCAGTACTTC
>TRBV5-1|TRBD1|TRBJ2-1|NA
CASSSDRGYNEQFF
TGCGCCAGCAGCTCGGACAGGGGTTACAATGAGCAGTTCTTC
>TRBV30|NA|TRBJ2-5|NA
CAWSLQRYQYF
TGTGCCTGGAGCCTGCAGCGGTACCAGTACTTC
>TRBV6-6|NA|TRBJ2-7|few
CASSPSITYEQYF
TGTGCCAGCAGCCCGTCCATTACCTACGAGCAGTACTTC
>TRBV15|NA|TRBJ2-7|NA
CATSRDRTSYEQYF
TGTGCCACCAGCAGAGATCGCACATCCTACGAGCAGTACTTC
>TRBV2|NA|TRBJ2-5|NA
CASEYQETQYF
TGTGCCAGCGAATACCAAGAGACCCAGTACTTC
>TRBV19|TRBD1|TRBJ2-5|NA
CASSFLDRQETQYF
TGTGCCAGTAGTTTCCTGGACAGGCAAGAGACCCAGTACTTC
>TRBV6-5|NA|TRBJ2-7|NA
CASSYSRSIEQYF
TGTGCCAGCAGTTACTCGAGGTCGATCGAGCAGTACTTC
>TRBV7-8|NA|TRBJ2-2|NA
CASSAAGHSTGELFF
TGTGCCAGCAGCGCGGCCGGACACTCCACCGGGGAGCTGTTTTTT
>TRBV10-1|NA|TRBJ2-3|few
CASSVSASTDTQYF
TGCGCCAGCAGTGTATCGGCTAGCACAGATACGCAGTATTTT
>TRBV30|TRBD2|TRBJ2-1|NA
CAWSGLAGYTERYNEQFF
TGTGCCTGGAGTGGACTAGCGGGATACACCGAGCGATACAATGAGCAGTTCTTC
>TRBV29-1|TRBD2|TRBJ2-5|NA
CSVSREGETQYF
TGCAGCGTTTCAAGGGAGGGGGAGACCCAGTACTTC
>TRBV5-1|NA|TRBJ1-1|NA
CASSLDLGEGEAFF
TGCGCCAGCAGCTTGGATTTGGGGGAGGGAGAAGCTTTCTTT
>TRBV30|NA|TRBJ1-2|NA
CAWSPQGNGYTF
TGTGCCTGGAGTCCCCAGGGGAATGGCTACACCTTC
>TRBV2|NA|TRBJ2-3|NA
CASSVRTTSTDTQYF
TGTGCCAGCAGTGTTAGGACAACTAGCACAGATACGCAGTATTTT
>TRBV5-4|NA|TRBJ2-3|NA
CASSLGTLQYF
TGTGCCAGCAGCTTGGGGACTTTGCAGTATTTT
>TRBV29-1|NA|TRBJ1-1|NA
CSVSALRADRVPEAFF
TGCAGCGTTTCAGCCTTAAGAGCGGACAGAGTTCCTGAAGCTTTCTTT
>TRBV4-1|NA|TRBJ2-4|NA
CASSQDGGWGSNIQYF
TGCGCCAGCAGCCAAGACGGGGGATGGGGTTCGAACATTCAGTACTTC
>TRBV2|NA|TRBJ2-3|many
CASSVDRRGADTQYF
TGTGCCAGCAGTGTCGACAGGAGGGGCGCAGATACGCAGTATTTT
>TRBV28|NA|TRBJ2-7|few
CASSLGREYEQYF
TGTGCCAGCAGTTTGGGCAGGGAGTACGAGCAGTACTTC
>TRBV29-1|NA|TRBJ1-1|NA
CSVVQRLYTEAFF
TGCAGCGTTGTACAGAGATTATACACTGAAGCTTTCTTT
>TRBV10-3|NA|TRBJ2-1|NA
CAIRKPTGNEQFF
TGTGCCATCAGAAAACCGACGGGCAATGAGCAGTTCTTC
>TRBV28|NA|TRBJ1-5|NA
CASSLWVGQDNQPQHF
TGTGCCAGCAGTTTATGGGTAGGGCAGGACAATCAGCCCCAGCATTTT
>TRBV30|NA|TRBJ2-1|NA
CALGGYNEQFF
TGTGCCCTAGGCGGGTACAATGAGCAGTTCTTC
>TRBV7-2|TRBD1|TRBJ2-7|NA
CASSPRTGLTYEQYF
TGTGCCAGCAGCCCTAGGACAGGGTTAACCTACGAGCAGTACTTC
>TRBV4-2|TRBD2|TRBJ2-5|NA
CASSQPLAGETQYF
TGTGCCAGCAGCCAGCCTCTAGCGGGAGAGACCCAGTACTTC
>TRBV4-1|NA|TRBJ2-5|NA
CASSQDSRAMETQYF
TGCGCCAGCAGCCAAGATTCGCGAGCGATGGAGACCCAGTACTTC
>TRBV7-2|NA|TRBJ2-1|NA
CASSLERTVYNEQFF
TGTGCCAGCAGCTTAGAACGAACAGTTTACAATGAGCAGTTCTTC
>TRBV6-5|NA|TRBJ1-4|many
CASSPPGLNEKLFF
TGTGCCAGCAGTCCTCCGGGCCTCAATGAAAAACTGTTTTTT
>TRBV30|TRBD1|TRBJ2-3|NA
CAFATGFTDTQYF
TGTGCCTTCGCGACAGGGTTCACAGATACGCAGTATTTT
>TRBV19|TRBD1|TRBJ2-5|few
CAASPGTAKKETQYF
TGTGCCGCCTCCCCCGGGACAGCAAAGAAAGAGACCCAGTACTTC